The sequence of this TCR beta chain was determined in a study of shared clonotypes between healthy human individuals. On the study more broadly: Plates per donor: three CD4 naive, three CD4 memory, two CD8 naive, one CD8 memory. Findings of the study overall: Clonotypes shared by all four sorted-subset donors had higher generation probabilities than non-shared clonotypes.

About this clone: Antigen unknown.

CDR3 length: 13 amino acids. Trimming took off 4 bases at V and 10 bases at J, with 15 bases between the two ends. The germline CDR1 and CDR2 sequences are MNHNS and SASEGT. Healthy and HIV-negative, the adult donors had no recent acute infections or vaccinations. Each donor was a Caucasian adult residing in Nashville, Tennessee. Method: immunoSEQ multiplex PCR; TCRdb's copy keeps in-frame clones and lacks some. Counted here are around 2.3 million clones, almost 96% occurring once; the ten biggest clones make up 0.1% to 0.15%. The specimen was naive CD4+ T cells sorted from blood. Specified subset: CD45RA+ positively selected. The gene calls are TRBV6-1 and TRBJ2-3, with a weak D call TRBD2 (5 bases). This TCR came from a man aged 18 to 29 in good health. CDR3 DNA: TGTGCCAGCAGTGGGACTGACAACGTCCCGCAGTATTTT. This encodes CASSGTDNVPQYF.